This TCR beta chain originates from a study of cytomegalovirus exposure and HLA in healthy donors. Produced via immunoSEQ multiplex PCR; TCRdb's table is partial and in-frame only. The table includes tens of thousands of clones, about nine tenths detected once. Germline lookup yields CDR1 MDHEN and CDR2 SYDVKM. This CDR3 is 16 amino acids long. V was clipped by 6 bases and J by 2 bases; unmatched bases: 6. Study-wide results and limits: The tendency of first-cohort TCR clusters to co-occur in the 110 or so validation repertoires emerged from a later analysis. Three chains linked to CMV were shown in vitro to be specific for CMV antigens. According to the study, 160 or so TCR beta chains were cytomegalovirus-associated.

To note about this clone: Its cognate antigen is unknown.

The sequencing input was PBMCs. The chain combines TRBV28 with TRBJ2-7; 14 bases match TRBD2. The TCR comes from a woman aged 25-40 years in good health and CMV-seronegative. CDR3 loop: CASRPPGLAGAYEQYF. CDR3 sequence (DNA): TGTGCCAGCAGACCCCCGGGACTAGCGGGGGCCTACGAGCAGTACTTC.